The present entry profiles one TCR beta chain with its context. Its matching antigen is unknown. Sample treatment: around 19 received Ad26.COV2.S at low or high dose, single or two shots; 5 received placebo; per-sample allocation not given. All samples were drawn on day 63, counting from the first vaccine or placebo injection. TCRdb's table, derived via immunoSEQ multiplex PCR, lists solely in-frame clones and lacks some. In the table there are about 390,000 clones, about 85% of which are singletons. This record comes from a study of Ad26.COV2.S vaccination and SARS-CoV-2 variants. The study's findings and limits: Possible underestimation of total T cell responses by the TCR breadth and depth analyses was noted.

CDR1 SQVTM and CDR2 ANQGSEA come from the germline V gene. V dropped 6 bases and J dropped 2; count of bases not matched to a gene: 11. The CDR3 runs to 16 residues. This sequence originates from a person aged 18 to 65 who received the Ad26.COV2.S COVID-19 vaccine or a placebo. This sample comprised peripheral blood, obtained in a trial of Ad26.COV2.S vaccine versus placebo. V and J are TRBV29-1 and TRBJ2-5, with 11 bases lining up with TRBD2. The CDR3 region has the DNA TGCAGCGTCCAAATCCGACTAGCGGGGCAACAAGAGACCCAGTACTTC. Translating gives CSVQIRLAGQQETQYF.